The 5 T cell receptor beta chains reported below all come from one sample, sequenced in a study of blood T cell repertoires in COVID-19. Clones were read by immunoSEQ multiplex PCR, and TCRdb kept only the in-frame ones, dropping some. The table includes fewer than 200,000 clones, approximately 84% detected once. Input material: peripheral blood. These receptors were taken from a man aged 35-49 years who had recovered from COVID-19.

The sample holds a few counts of this clone. The chain carries TRBV11-3 and TRBJ2-1; 8 bases match TRBD1. Germline V CDR1 and CDR2: SGHNT, YENEEA. Trimming removed 5 bases from V and 4 bases from J; junction bases left unmatched: 10. The CDR3 has 16 amino acids. CDR3 DNA sequence: TGTGCCAGCAGCCTAAACGGACAGGGAACTTACAATGAGCAGTTCTTC. Protein: CASSLNGQGTYNEQFF.

V gene TRBV19 combines with J gene TRBJ1-1; TRBD1 matches at 8 bases. This CDR3 comprises 17 residues. The V and J ends lost 2 bases and 2 bases, in that order; junction bases with no gene match: 10. Per germline, CDR1 LNHDA and CDR2 SQIVND (reference sequence). The CDR3 here is CASSITGQGLSNTEAFF. CDR3 bases: TGTGCCAGTAGTATAACTGGACAGGGATTGTCCAACACTGAAGCTTTCTTT.

The chain is built from TRBV19 and TRBJ2-2, with D perhaps TRBD2 (5 bases). This CDR3 is 15 amino acids long. Trimming took 6 bases from V and 3 from J, leaving 14 bases between them. Germline V gene data show CDR1 as LNHDA and CDR2 as SQIVND (reference sequence). CDR3 protein: CASRPSKEDTGELFF. As DNA, the CDR3 is TGTGCCAGTAGGCCCTCGAAGGAGGACACCGGGGAGCTGTTTTTT.

The genes are TRBV7-9 and TRBJ1-1; D is possibly TRBD1 (5 bases). CDR3 length: 14 residues. V lost 5 bases to trimming and J lost 3 bases, with 13 bases between them. CDR1 and CDR2 (germline): SEHNR, FQNEAQ (reference sequence). CDR3 residues: CASSILAGDTEAFF. CDR3 in DNA: TGTGCCAGCAGCATTTTGGCGGGGGACACTGAAGCTTTCTTT.

This clone was observed a single time. The rearrangement uses TRBV4-2 and TRBJ2-3; 9 nucleotides agree with TRBD2. Germline V gene lookup returns CDR1 LGHNA and CDR2 YNFKEQ. V lost 1 base and J lost 1; bases outside the gene matches: 6. The CDR3 contains 17 residues. The CDR3 sequence: CASSQAPLAGRTDTQYF. The CDR3 nucleotides read TGTGCCAGCAGCCAAGCCCCTCTAGCGGGGCGCACAGATACGCAGTATTTT.